One sample yielded the 18 T cell receptor beta chains listed below, sequenced in a study of shared clonotypes between healthy human individuals. Using immunoSEQ multiplex PCR, the repertoire was profiled, and TCRdb retains in-frame clones only, with some absent. The repertoire consists of about 1 million clones, with about 75% occurring once and the leading ten covering approximately 1.5%. The sample taken for sequencing was memory CD4+ T cells sorted from blood. The sample's subset: CD45RA-negative fraction. These receptors came from a young man in good health.

CDR3 in DNA: TGCGCCAGCAGCTTGATCGGGACAGGCGCTCGCTCCTATAATTCACCCCTCCACTTT. Protein sequence: CASSLIGTGARSYNSPLHF. The chain is built from TRBV5-1 and TRBJ1-6; 8 bases fit TRBD1. The J segment lost 0 bases and the V segment lost 1 base, leaving 9 bases of the junction unmatched. The length of the CDR3 is 19 residues. CDR1 and CDR2 from the germline V gene are SGHRS and YFSETQ.

The V gene is TRBV5-1, the J gene TRBJ2-2, with D perhaps TRBD1 (6 bases). Germline CDR1 and CDR2: SGHRS and YFSETQ. V was clipped by 4 bases and J by 2 bases, with 12 bases between them. The length of the CDR3 is 15 residues. For the CDR3, the DNA is TGCGCCAGCAGCGGCGGACAGACTAACACCGGGGAGCTGTTTTTT. The encoded protein is CASSGGQTNTGELFF.

The DNA for the CDR3 is TGTGCCAGCTCCATGCCTGGAAACACCATATATTTT. As protein: CASSMPGNTIYF. V is TRBV5-4 and J is TRBJ1-3; no clear D gene. V lost 7 bases and J lost 2, with 7 bases in between. Germline-derived CDR1 and CDR2 are SGHNT and YYREEE (reference sequence). This CDR3 has 12 amino acids.

CDR3 in amino acids: CASRSPLLPEQFF. In DNA form, the CDR3 reads TGTGCCAGCCGAAGCCCCCTGTTACCTGAGCAGTTCTTC. This chain connects TRBV2 to TRBJ2-1; D is unresolved. The CDR3 totals 13 residues. CDR1 is SNHLY, CDR2 FYNNEI, per germline. Trimming cost V 8 bases and J 9 bases, with 17 bases left between them.

In its sample, this clone was seen once. The chain links TRBV10-2 to TRBJ2-2; 9 bases agree with TRBD2. J lost 5 bases, V lost 3 bases, and 1 base had no gene match. This CDR3 comprises 14 residues. The germline V gene encodes CDR1 WSHSY and CDR2 SAAADI. The CDR3 here is CASSESGRTGELFF. The CDR3 DNA sequence: TGCGCCAGCAGTGAAAGCGGGAGGACCGGGGAGCTGTTTTTT.

The chain recombines TRBV15 with TRBJ1-5; TRBD1 matches 10 bases. The CDR3 is made up of 16 amino acids. Unmatched junction bases numbered 5, after V lost 5 bases and J lost 1 base. Per germline, CDR1 LNHNV and CDR2 YYDKDF (reference sequence). CDR3 sequence: CATSGRQGASNQPQHF. DNA for the CDR3: TGTGCCACCAGCGGACGACAGGGGGCAAGCAATCAGCCCCAGCATTTT.

The gene calls are TRBV18 and TRBJ1-2, with D possibly matching TRBD1 (5 bases). Trimming shortened V by 3 bases and J by 6 bases, and 17 bases separated the two germline ends. The CDR3 consists of 15 residues. The V gene's germline CDR1 is KGHSH and CDR2 LQKENI. Here the CDR3 reads CASSPGARAKDGYTF. For the CDR3, the DNA is TGTGCCAGCTCACCCGGGGCACGGGCCAAGGATGGCTACACCTTC.

V is TRBV7-2 and J is TRBJ2-7, with no clear D. Germline V gene lookup returns CDR1 SGHTA and CDR2 FQGNSA. The length of the CDR3 is 15 residues. V was trimmed by 7 bases and J by 1 base, leaving 17 bases between them. In DNA, the CDR3 is TGTGCCAGCACCCCACTCATAGGGCCATCCTACGAGCAGTACTTC. It specifies CASTPLIGPSYEQYF.

Concerning this clone itself: Just one base apart from a much larger clone, this may be a read error. The chain links TRBV6-1 to TRBJ1-3; D is undetermined. Trimming left V 1 base short and J 4 bases short, with 5 bases between. Germline CDR1 MNHNS, CDR2 SASEGT. The CDR3 consists of 13 residues. Written as DNA, the CDR3 is TGTGCCAGCAGTGAAGATCAGGGAAACACCATATATTTT. Protein: CASSEDQGNTIYF.

This clone was recorded a few times. This sequence joins TRBV19 and TRBJ2-5; 7 bases line up with TRBD2. This CDR3 has 14 residues. V gave up 5 bases and J gave up 6 bases; unmatched junction bases: 9. Looked up from germline, CDR1 is LNHDA and CDR2 is SQIVND (reference sequence). The CDR3 nucleotides read TGTGCCAGTAGTGGAACGGGAGGTGGACAGACCCAGTACTTC. This codes for CASSGTGGGQTQYF.

The V and J genes are TRBV30 and TRBJ2-1; tentatively, D is TRBD1 (6 bases). The V gene's germline CDR1 is GTSNPN and CDR2 SVGIG (reference sequence). V was clipped by 4 bases and J by 0 bases, with 7 bases between them. The CDR3 contains 13 residues. CDR3 sequence reads: CAWKGDSYNEQFF. DNA for the CDR3: TGTGCCTGGAAGGGGGACTCCTACAATGAGCAGTTCTTC.

The chain employs TRBV5-1 and TRBJ1-2; 7 nucleotides line up with TRBD1. This CDR3 has 15 amino acids. CDR1 and CDR2 from the germline V gene are SGHRS and YFSETQ. V lost 1 base, J lost 4 bases, and 7 bases stayed unmatched. The CDR3 loop is CASSLSNRGGYGYTF. DNA of the CDR3: TGCGCCAGCAGCTTGTCTAACAGGGGCGGCTATGGCTACACCTTC.

The rearrangement joins TRBV7-8 to TRBJ2-7; D tentatively reads TRBD1 or TRBD2 (7 bases each). The CDR3 contains 12 residues. The V end was cut by 8 bases, the J end by 3 bases, with 11 bases between. Germline V gene data show CDR1 as SGHVS and CDR2 as FQNEAQ. CDR3 sequence reads: CASGGDSYEQYF. In nucleotides, the CDR3 is TGTGCCAGCGGGGGGGACAGCTACGAGCAGTACTTC.

The chain couples TRBV10-2 to TRBJ2-3; TRBD2 matches at 11 bases. The J segment lost 6 bases and the V segment lost 8 bases, leaving 7 bases of the junction unmatched. The germline gives CDR1 WSHSY, CDR2 SAAADI. The CDR3 runs to 14 residues. The CDR3 region is CASEKGTSGDTQYF. The CDR3 DNA reads as TGCGCCAGCGAGAAGGGGACTAGCGGTGATACGCAGTATTTT.

The V and J genes are TRBV19 and TRBJ1-6; possible D gene TRBD1, 5 bases. Looked up from germline, CDR1 is LNHDA and CDR2 is SQIVND (reference sequence). V lost 7 bases and J lost 7, with 17 bases in between. The CDR3 spans 15 residues. CDR3 nucleotide sequence: TGTGCCAGTATTGGGGGGGGTACGTCAAATTCACCCCTCCACTTT. This translates into CASIGGGTSNSPLHF.

The J gene is TRBJ1-2, the V gene TRBV29-1; the match to TRBD1 covers 11 bases. Germline loops: CDR1 SQVTM, CDR2 ANQGSEA. This CDR3 is 14 amino acids long. The V gene end was trimmed by 4 bases and the J gene end by 8 bases; junction bases not matched to a gene: 9. The CDR3 sequence is CSVGAGTGGQGYTF. CDR3 DNA sequence: TGCAGCGTTGGGGCCGGGACAGGGGGTCAAGGCTACACCTTC.

As for this clone: Other DNA sequences of this sample code for an identical CDR3. This chain links TRBV9 with TRBJ1-6; D gene unclear. CDR1 and CDR2 from the germline V gene are SGDLS and YYNGEE. The CDR3 totals 15 residues. Trimming took 5 bases from V and 3 from J, leaving 12 bases between them. For the CDR3, the DNA is TGTGCCAGCAGTGCCGACGGGGACTATAATTCACCCCTCCACTTT. Translated, it gives CASSADGDYNSPLHF.

V is TRBV5-6 and J is TRBJ1-2, with a tentative D call TRBD1 (5 bases). The V end was cut by 1 base, the J end by 5 bases, with 15 bases between. The CDR3 covers 15 residues. Germline V gene lookup returns CDR1 SGHDT and CDR2 YYEEEE. The CDR3, as DNA: TGTGCCAGCAGCTTGTATGCGAGACAGACTTATGGCTACACCTTC. This codes for CASSLYARQTYGYTF.